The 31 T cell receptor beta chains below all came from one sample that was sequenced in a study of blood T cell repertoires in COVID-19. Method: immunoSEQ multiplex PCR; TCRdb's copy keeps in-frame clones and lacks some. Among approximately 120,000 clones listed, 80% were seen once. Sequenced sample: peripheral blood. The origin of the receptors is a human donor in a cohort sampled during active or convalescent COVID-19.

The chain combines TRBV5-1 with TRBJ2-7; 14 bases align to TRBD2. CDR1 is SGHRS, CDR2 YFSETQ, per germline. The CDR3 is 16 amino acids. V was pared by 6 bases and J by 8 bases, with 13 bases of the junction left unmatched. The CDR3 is CASTGTGGLAGVQQYF. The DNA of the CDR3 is TGCGCCAGCACCGGGACAGGGGGACTAGCGGGAGTTCAGCAGTACTTC. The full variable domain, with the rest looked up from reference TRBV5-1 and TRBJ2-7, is KAGVTQTPRYLIKTRGQQVTLSCSPISGHRSVSWYQQTPGQGLQFLFEYFSETQRNKGNFPGRFSGRQFSNSRSEMNVSTLELGDSALYLCASTGTGGLAGVQQYFGPGTRLTVT.

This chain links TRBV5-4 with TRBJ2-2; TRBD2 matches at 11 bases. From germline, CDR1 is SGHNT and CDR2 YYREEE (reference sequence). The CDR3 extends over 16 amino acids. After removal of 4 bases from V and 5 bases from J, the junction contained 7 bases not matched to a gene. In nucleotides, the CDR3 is TGTGCCAGCAGCCCATCTCTAGCGGGAGGTACCGGGGAGCTGTTTTTT. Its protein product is CASSPSLAGGTGELFF.

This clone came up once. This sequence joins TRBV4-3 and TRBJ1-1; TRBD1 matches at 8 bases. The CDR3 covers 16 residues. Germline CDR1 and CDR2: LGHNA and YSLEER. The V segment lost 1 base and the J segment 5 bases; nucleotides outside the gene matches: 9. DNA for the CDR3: TGCGCCAGCAGCCAAGCGACAGGGGTACCTGGGACTGAAGCTTTCTTT. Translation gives CASSQATGVPGTEAFF.

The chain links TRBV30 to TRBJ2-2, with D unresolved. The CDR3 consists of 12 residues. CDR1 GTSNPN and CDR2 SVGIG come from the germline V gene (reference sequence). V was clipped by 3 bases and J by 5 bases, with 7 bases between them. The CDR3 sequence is CAWSLRTGELFF. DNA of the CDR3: TGTGCCTGGAGCCTGCGGACCGGGGAGCTGTTTTTT.

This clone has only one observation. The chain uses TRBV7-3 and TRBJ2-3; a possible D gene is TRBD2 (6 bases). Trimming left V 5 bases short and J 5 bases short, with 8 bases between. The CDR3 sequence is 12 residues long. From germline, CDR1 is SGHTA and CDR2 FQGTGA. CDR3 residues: CASSQTRDTQYF. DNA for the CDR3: TGTGCCAGCAGCCAGACTAGAGATACGCAGTATTTT. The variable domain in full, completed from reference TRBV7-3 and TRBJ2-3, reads GAGVSQTPSNKVTEKGKYVELRCDPISGHTALYWYRQSLGQGPEFLIYFQGTGAADDSGLPNDRFFAVRPEGSVSTLKIQRTERGDSAVYLCASSQTRDTQYFGPGTRLTVL.

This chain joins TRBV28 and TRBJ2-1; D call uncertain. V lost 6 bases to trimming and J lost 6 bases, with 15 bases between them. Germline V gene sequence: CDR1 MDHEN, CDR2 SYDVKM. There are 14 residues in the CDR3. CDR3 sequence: CASSQAPKFNEQFF. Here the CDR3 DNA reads TGTGCCAGCAGCCAGGCCCCTAAGTTCAATGAGCAGTTCTTC.

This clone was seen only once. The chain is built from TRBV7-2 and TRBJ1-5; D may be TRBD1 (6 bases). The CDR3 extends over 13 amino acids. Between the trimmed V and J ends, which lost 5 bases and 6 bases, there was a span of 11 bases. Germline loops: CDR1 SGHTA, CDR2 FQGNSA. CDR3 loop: CASSKGGGQPQHF. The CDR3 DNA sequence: TGTGCCAGCAGCAAAGGGGGGGGTCAGCCCCAGCATTTT.

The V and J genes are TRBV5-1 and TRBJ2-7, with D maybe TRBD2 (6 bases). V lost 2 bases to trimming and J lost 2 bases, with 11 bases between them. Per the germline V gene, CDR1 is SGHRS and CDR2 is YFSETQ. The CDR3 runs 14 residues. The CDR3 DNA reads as TGCGCCAGCAGCTTTGGGGACTCAACCTACGAGCAGTACTTC. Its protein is CASSFGDSTYEQYF.

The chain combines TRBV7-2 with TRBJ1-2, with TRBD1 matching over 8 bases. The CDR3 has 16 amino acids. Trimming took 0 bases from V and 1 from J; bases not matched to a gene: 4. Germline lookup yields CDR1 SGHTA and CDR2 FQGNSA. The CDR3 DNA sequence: TGTGCCAGCAGCTTAGCACGACAGGGGAGTAACTATGGCTACACCTTC. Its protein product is CASSLARQGSNYGYTF.

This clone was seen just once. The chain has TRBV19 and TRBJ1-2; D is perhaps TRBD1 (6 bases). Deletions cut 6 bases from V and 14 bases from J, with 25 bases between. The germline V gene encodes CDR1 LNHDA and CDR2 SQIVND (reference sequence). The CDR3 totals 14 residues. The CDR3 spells CASRSSGSGTSWTF. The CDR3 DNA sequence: TGTGCCAGTAGATCCTCGGGCAGTGGGACAAGTTGGACCTTC.

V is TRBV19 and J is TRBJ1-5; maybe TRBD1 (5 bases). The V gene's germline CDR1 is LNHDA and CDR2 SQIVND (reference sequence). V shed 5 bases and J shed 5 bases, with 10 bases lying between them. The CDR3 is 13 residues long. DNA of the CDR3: TGTGCCAGTAGTGCAGGGTTTTATCAGCCCCAGCATTTT. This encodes CASSAGFYQPQHF.

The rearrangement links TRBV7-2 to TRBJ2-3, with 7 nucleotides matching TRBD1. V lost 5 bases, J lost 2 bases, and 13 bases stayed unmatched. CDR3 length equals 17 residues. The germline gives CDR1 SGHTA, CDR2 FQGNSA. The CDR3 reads CASSADRSGRHTDTQYF. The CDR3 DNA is TGTGCCAGCAGCGCGGACAGGTCGGGACGGCACACAGATACGCAGTATTTT.

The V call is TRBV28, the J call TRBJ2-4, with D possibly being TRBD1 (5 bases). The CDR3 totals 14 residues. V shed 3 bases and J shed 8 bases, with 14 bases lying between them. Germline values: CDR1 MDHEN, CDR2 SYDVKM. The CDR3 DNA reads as TGTGCCAGCAGTTTGGGGCCACCGCGGCACATTCAGTACTTC. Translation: CASSLGPPRHIQYF.

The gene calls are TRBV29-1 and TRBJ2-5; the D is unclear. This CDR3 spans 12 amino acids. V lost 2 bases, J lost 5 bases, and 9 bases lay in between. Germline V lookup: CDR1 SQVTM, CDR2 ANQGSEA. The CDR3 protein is CSVELMRETQYF. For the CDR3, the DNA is TGCAGCGTTGAACTTATGCGGGAGACCCAGTACTTC.

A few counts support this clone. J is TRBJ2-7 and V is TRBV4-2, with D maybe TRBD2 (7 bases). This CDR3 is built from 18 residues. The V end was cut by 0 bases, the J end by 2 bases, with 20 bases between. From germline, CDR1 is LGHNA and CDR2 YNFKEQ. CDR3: CASSQDSAGAGGPYEQYF. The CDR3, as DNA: TGTGCCAGCAGCCAAGACTCCGCGGGGGCGGGCGGACCCTACGAGCAGTACTTC.

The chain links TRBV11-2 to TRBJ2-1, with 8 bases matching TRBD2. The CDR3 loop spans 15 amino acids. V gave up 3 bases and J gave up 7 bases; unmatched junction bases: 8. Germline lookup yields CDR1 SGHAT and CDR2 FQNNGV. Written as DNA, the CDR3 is TGTGCCAGCAGCTTTCTTAGCGGGACTGGGAATGAGCAGTTCTTC. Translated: CASSFLSGTGNEQFF.

The CDR3: CSVLGHAGANVLTF. DNA for the CDR3: TGCAGCGTTCTTGGCCATGCTGGGGCCAACGTCCTGACTTTC. The chain has TRBV29-1 and TRBJ2-6; D unresolved. Trimming left V 5 bases short and J 2 bases short, with 10 bases between. The germline CDR1 and CDR2 sequences are SQVTM and ANQGSEA. The CDR3 loop spans 14 amino acids.

The CDR3 region has the DNA TGTGCCATCGTAACAAGACTAGCGGGATACAATGAGCAGTTCTTC. It encodes CAIVTRLAGYNEQFF. J is TRBJ2-1 and V is TRBV21-1; the tabulated D call, TRBD2, remains unverified against the DNA. TRBV21-1 is listed as a pseudogene. The CDR3 sequence is 15 residues long.

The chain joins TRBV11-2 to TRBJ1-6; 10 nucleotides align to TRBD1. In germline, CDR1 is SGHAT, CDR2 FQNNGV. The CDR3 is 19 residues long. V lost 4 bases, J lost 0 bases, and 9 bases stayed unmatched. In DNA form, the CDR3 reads TGTGCCAGCAGCTCAACCGGGACAGGGGATTACTCCTATAATTCACCCCTCCACTTT. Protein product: CASSSTGTGDYSYNSPLHF.

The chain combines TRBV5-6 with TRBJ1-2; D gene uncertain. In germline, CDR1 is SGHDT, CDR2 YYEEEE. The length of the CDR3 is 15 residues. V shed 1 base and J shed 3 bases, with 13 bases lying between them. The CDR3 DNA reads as TGTGCCAGCAGCTTGTACGGGTCTATCGACTATGGCTACACCTTC. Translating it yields CASSLYGSIDYGYTF. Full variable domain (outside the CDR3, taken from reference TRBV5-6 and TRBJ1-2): DAGVTQSPTHLIKTRGQQVTLRCSPKSGHDTVSWYQQALGQGPQFIFQYYEEEERQRGNFPDRFSGHQFPNYSSELNVNALLLGDSALYLCASSLYGSIDYGYTFGSGTRLTVV.

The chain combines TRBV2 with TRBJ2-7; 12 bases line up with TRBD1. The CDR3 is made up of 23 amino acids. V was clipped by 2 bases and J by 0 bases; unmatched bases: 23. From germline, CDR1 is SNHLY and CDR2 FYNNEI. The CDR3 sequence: CASSEPRDRGLGSRTWSSYEQYF. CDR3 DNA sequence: TGTGCCAGCAGTGAACCCCGGGACAGGGGGCTCGGGTCGAGAACCTGGAGCTCCTACGAGCAGTACTTC.

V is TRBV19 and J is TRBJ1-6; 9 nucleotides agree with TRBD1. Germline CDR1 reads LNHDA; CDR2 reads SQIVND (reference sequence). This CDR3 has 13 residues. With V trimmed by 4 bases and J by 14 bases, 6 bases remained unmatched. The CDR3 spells CASSTGTGFSLHF. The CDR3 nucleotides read TGTGCCAGTAGTACCGGGACAGGGTTCTCCCTCCACTTT.

CDR3 bases: TGCGCCAGCAGTCAGGGACAGGGGGGAATCAATGAGCAGTTCTTC. Translation: CASSQGQGGINEQFF. The chain uses TRBV10-2 and TRBJ2-1; 11 bases align to TRBD1. The trim removed 5 bases at V and 6 bases at J, leaving 6 bases unmatched. The germline V gene has CDR1 WSHSY and CDR2 SAAADI. This CDR3 contains 15 residues.

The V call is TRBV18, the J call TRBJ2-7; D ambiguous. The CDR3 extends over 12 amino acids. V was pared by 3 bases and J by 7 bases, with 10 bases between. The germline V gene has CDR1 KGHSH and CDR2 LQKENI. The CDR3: CASSPNAWEQYF. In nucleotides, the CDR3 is TGTGCCAGCTCACCCAACGCGTGGGAGCAGTACTTC.

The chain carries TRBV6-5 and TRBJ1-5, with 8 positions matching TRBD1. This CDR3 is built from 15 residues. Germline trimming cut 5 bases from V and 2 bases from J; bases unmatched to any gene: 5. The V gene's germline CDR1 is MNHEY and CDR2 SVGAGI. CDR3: CASSPDRGGNQPQHF. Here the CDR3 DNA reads TGTGCCAGCAGTCCAGACAGGGGTGGCAATCAGCCCCAGCATTTT.

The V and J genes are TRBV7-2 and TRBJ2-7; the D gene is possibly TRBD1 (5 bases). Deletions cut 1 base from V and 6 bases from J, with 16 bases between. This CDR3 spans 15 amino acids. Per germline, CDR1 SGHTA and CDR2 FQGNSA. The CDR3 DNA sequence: TGTGCCAGCAGCTTAGACGGCCTAGGTAGGGGCGAGCAGTACTTC. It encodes CASSLDGLGRGEQYF.

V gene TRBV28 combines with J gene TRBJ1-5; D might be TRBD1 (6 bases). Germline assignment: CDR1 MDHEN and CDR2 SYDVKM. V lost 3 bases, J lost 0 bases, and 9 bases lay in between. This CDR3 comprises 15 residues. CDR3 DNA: TGTGCCAGCAGTTTGTGGGACATTAGCAATCAGCCCCAGCATTTT. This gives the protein CASSLWDISNQPQHF. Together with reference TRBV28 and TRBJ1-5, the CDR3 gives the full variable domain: DVKVTQSSRYLVKRTGEKVFLECVQDMDHENMFWYRQDPGLGLRLIYFSYDVKMKEKGDIPEGYSVSREKKERFSLILESASTNQTSMYLCASSLWDISNQPQHFGDGTRLSIL.

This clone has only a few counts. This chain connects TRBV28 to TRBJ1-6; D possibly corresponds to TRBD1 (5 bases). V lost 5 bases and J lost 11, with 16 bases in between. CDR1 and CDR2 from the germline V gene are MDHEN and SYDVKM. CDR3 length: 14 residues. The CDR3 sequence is CASSTGTGGPPLHF. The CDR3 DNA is TGTGCCAGCAGTACCGGAACCGGGGGTCCACCCCTCCACTTT.

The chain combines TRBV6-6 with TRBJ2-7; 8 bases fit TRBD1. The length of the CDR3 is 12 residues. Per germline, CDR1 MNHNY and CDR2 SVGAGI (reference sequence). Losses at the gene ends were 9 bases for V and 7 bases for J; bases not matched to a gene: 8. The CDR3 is CASWTGLWEQYF. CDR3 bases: TGTGCCAGTTGGACAGGGTTGTGGGAGCAGTACTTC.

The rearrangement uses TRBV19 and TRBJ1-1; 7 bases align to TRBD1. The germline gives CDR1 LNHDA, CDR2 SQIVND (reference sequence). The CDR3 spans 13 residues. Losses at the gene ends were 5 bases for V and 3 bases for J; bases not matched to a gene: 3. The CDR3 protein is CASSGDRDTEAFF. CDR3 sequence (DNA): TGTGCCAGTAGTGGGGACAGAGACACTGAAGCTTTCTTT.

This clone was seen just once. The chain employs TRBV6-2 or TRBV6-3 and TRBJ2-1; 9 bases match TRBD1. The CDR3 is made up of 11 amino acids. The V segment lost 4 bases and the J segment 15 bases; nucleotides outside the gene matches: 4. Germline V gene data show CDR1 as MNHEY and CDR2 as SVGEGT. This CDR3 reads CASSSTGGGFF. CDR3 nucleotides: TGTGCCAGCAGTTCCACAGGGGGCGGGTTCTTC.